This T cell receptor beta chain was observed in a study of blood T cell repertoires in COVID-19. Background on the study: Sites in the United States, Italy and Spain provided acute and convalescent COVID-19 samples.

Original analysis: Reference gene primer amplification gave estimated nucleated cell counts. Method: immunoSEQ multiplex PCR; TCRdb's copy keeps in-frame clones and lacks some. V and J calls and clone size are as listed in that table; D and trimming were resolved from the DNA. The repertoire holds 330,000 or so clones, with about 90% as singletons. Participants spanned ages about 18 to 90 years and resided in 20 to 30 US areas. Participants' own reports of clinical history determined their cohort assignment. Germline CDR1 SGHDT, CDR2 YYEEEE. With 0 bases clipped from V and 6 bases from J, the junction kept 3 bases outside the gene matches. The CDR3 totals 14 residues.

The receptor's source is a woman in her thirties who had recovered from COVID-19. The V gene is TRBV5-6, the J gene TRBJ2-7, with 10 bases identical to TRBD1. The sequencing input was PBMCs or T cells enriched from blood (not recorded which). CDR3 coding DNA: TGTGCCAGCAGCTTGGGGGACAGGGGAGGCGAGCAGTACTTC. As protein: CASSLGDRGGEQYF.